These T cell receptor beta chains were read from a single sample in a study of T cell repertoires in ileal Crohn's disease. Produced via immunoSEQ multiplex PCR; TCRdb's table is partial and in-frame only. Among roughly 29,000 clones listed, roughly 75% were seen once. The sequenced material came from ileal tissue. These TCRs come from an adult with Crohn's disease. Each CDR3 is given with its conserved first and last residue. The D gene is left open where the match is weak. The size entry is marked missing in some rows and otherwise reads once, few, many or a size class.

D	size	J	V	CDR3	DNA
-	-	TRBJ1-4	TRBV5-4	CASSPGTTGDEKLFF	TGTGCCAGCAGCCCCGGGACCACGGGGGATGAAAAACTGTTTTTT
TRBD2	-	TRBJ2-1	TRBV9	CASSVHGSTSSIEQFF	TGTGCCAGCAGCGTCCACGGTTCGACTAGCTCTATCGAGCAGTTCTTC
TRBD1	-	TRBJ2-5	TRBV5-1	CASSLADRVKKTQYF	TGCGCCAGCAGCTTGGCTGACAGGGTTAAGAAGACCCAGTACTTC
-	-	TRBJ2-7	TRBV12-5	CASGLDLRTEQYF	TGTGCTAGTGGTTTGGACTTGAGGACTGAGCAGTACTTC
TRBD2	-	TRBJ2-7	TRBV6-1	CASSRGLAAYEQYF	TGTGCCAGCAGCCGCGGACTAGCAGCTTACGAGCAGTACTTC
TRBD1	-	TRBJ2-1	TRBV7-3	CASSFDRVANEQFF	TGTGCCAGCAGCTTCGACAGGGTGGCGAATGAGCAGTTCTTC
TRBD1	-	TRBJ2-7	TRBV28	CASRPPGQGHEQYF	TGTGCCAGCAGGCCTCCGGGACAGGGACACGAGCAGTACTTC
-	-	TRBJ1-3	TRBV28	CASSPLSGGADTIYF	TGTGCCAGCAGCCCGCTAAGCGGGGGCGCGGACACCATATATTTT
TRBD2	few	TRBJ2-7	TRBV6-1	CASGREPSSYEQYF	TGTGCCAGCGGGCGGGAGCCTAGCTCCTACGAGCAGTACTTC
-	-	TRBJ2-3	TRBV5-1	CASSSLGAGTDTQYF	TGCGCCAGCAGCTCGCTAGGAGCCGGCACAGATACGCAGTATTTT
-	-	TRBJ2-3	TRBV11-3	CASSPTGGTDTQYF	TGTGCCAGCAGTCCGACAGGAGGAACAGATACGCAGTATTTT
-	-	TRBJ2-1	TRBV6-1	CASSEKGGGLKQFF	TGTGCCAGCAGTGAAAAGGGGGGGGGACTCAAGCAGTTCTTC
TRBD1	-	TRBJ2-7	TRBV6-6	CASTGTGVYEQYF	TGTGCCAGCACTGGGACAGGGGTTTACGAGCAGTACTTC
-	-	TRBJ2-7	TRBV5-1	CASSSLRGSEQYF	TGCGCCAGCAGCTCCCTCCGTGGGAGCGAGCAGTACTTC
TRBD2	-	TRBJ2-4	TRBV4-3	CASSQVLAGVNKNIQYF	TGCGCCAGCAGCCAAGTCCTAGCGGGGGTGAACAAAAACATTCAGTACTTC
TRBD2	-	TRBJ2-1	TRBV15	CATSSTGTSIYNEQFF	TGTGCCACCAGCAGTACCGGGACTAGTATTTACAATGAGCAGTTCTTC
-	-	TRBJ2-7	TRBV7-2	CASSLGHRGGRDEQYF	TGTGCCAGCAGCTTAGGGCACAGGGGGGGCAGGGACGAGCAGTACTTC
-	-	TRBJ2-3	TRBV19	CASSRGDSRGTDTQYF	TGTGCCAGTAGTAGAGGAGACTCCCGAGGAACAGATACGCAGTATTTT
-	-	TRBJ1-3	TRBV6-1	CASSDQGSSGNTIYF	TGTGCCAGCAGTGATCAGGGGAGCTCTGGAAACACCATATATTTT
-	-	TRBJ1-5	TRBV5-6	CASSLGSQPQHF	TGTGCCAGCAGCTTGGGGAGTCAGCCCCAGCATTTT
-	-	TRBJ2-7	TRBV7-8	CASSVKISYEQYF	TGTGCCAGCAGCGTAAAAATCTCCTACGAGCAGTACTTC
-	-	TRBJ1-2	TRBV6-5	CASSSRLQNNGYTF	TGTGCCAGCAGTTCTCGGCTACAGAATAATGGCTACACCTTC
-	-	TRBJ1-1	TRBV10-3	CAIRGATRANTEAFF	TGTGCCATCAGGGGGGCGACGAGGGCGAACACTGAAGCTTTCTTT
-	-	TRBJ1-1	TRBV6-1	CASSEVGGDTEAFF	TGTGCCAGCAGTGAAGTAGGCGGTGACACTGAAGCTTTCTTT
TRBD1	once	TRBJ2-7	TRBV6-1	CASSPGQGRDEQYF	TGTGCCAGCAGTCCCGGACAGGGGAGGGACGAGCAGTACTTC
-	-	TRBJ1-5	TRBV4-1	CASSQADRNQPQHF	TGCGCCAGCAGCCAGGCTGACAGAAATCAGCCCCAGCATTTT
TRBD1	-	TRBJ1-5	TRBV19	CASSNRGRQPQHF	TGTGCCAGTAGTAACAGGGGGAGACAGCCCCAGCATTTT
TRBD2	-	TRBJ2-3	TRBV19	CASSIDGTSGDTQYF	TGTGCCAGTAGTATAGACGGGACTAGCGGAGATACGCAGTATTTT
-	-	TRBJ1-2	TRBV7-2	CASSLASSYGYTF	TGTGCCAGCAGCTTAGCATCTTCCTATGGCTACACCTTC
TRBD1	-	TRBJ1-2	TRBV6-5	CASSWGQGRGYTF	TGTGCCAGCAGTTGGGGACAGGGCCGTGGCTACACCTTC
-	once	TRBJ1-5	TRBV5-1	CASSAGTPSNQPQHF	TGCGCCAGCAGCGCCGGGACACCTAGCAATCAGCCCCAGCATTTT
-	-	TRBJ2-5	TRBV27	CASSLSWRVARSAQYF	TGTGCCAGCAGTTTATCGTGGAGGGTAGCCCGGTCGGCCCAGTACTTC
TRBD2	-	TRBJ2-7	TRBV7-2	CASSLVGTNYEQYF	TGTGCCAGCAGCTTAGTAGGGACTAACTACGAGCAGTACTTC
-	-	TRBJ2-7	TRBV6-6	CASTLQGGSYEQYF	TGTGCCAGCACCCTCCAAGGGGGCTCCTACGAGCAGTACTTC
-	-	TRBJ2-7	TRBV4-2	CASSQAATYEQYF	TGTGCCAGCAGCCAGGCGGCGACCTACGAGCAGTACTTC
-	-	TRBJ1-1	TRBV7-2	CASSLSRISVNTEAFF	TGTGCCAGCAGCTTATCTCGTATCTCAGTGAACACTGAAGCTTTCTTT
-	-	TRBJ1-3	TRBV4-1	CASSQGRASGNTIYF	TGCGCCAGCAGCCAAGGCAGGGCCTCTGGAAACACCATATATTTT
TRBD2	-	TRBJ2-5	TRBV2	CASSEARASGKETQYF	TGTGCCAGCAGTGAAGCGAGGGCTAGCGGTAAAGAGACCCAGTACTTC
TRBD1	-	TRBJ2-2	TRBV19	CASSIGGTGYTGELFF	TGTGCCAGTAGTATTGGAGGGACAGGGTACACCGGGGAGCTGTTTTTT
TRBD1	-	TRBJ1-4	TRBV29-1	CSVTEGGPGEKLFF	TGCAGCGTCACGGAAGGGGGCCCGGGGGAAAAACTGTTTTTT
-	-	TRBJ1-2	TRBV4-1	CASSHADWSYGYTF	TGCGCCAGCAGCCATGCGGACTGGAGCTATGGCTACACCTTC
-	-	TRBJ1-1	TRBV12-5	CASGRPGTGDMNTEAFF	TGTGCTAGTGGCCGCCCCGGAACAGGTGACATGAACACTGAAGCTTTCTTT
TRBD2	once	TRBJ2-4	TRBV6-5	CASSYDSRGRSNIQYF	TGTGCCAGCAGTTACGACAGTCGCGGGAGAAGCAACATTCAGTACTTC
-	-	TRBJ2-5	TRBV19	CASSPGVQETQYF	TGTGCCAGTAGTCCAGGGGTCCAAGAGACCCAGTACTTC
-	-	TRBJ2-7	TRBV4-3	CASSQEYAVRVYEQYF	TGCGCCAGCAGCCAAGAGTATGCCGTCCGGGTCTACGAGCAGTACTTC
-	-	TRBJ1-1	TRBV5-1	CASSSGTRNTEAFF	TGCGCCAGCAGCTCTGGGACACGGAACACTGAAGCTTTCTTT
-	-	TRBJ2-7	TRBV6-5	CASSTRRGRSYEQYF	TGTGCCAGCAGCACGCGCAGGGGCCGCTCCTACGAGCAGTACTTC
-	-	TRBJ2-3	TRBV5-4	CASSAGYRTDTQYF	TGTGCCAGCAGCGCAGGGTACCGCACAGATACGCAGTATTTT
TRBD2	-	TRBJ2-7	TRBV6-5	CASGLAGETEQYF	TGTGCCAGCGGTTTAGCGGGGGAGACCGAGCAGTACTTC
-	-	TRBJ2-1	TRBV20-1	CSARYGNEQFF	TGCAGTGCTAGGTACGGCAATGAGCAGTTCTTC
-	-	TRBJ2-5	TRBV6-5	CASRNSEETQYF	TGTGCCAGCAGAAATTCGGAAGAGACCCAGTACTTC
-	-	TRBJ2-1	TRBV6-1	CASSEGRYEQFF	TGTGCCAGCAGTGAAGGGAGATATGAGCAGTTCTTC
TRBD2	-	TRBJ2-1	TRBV30	CAWRAGGRGYNEQFF	TGTGCCTGGCGAGCGGGAGGGAGGGGATACAATGAGCAGTTCTTC